This T cell receptor (beta chain) was captured by sequencing in a study of cytomegalovirus exposure and HLA in healthy donors. Germline V gene data show CDR1 as ENHRY and CDR2 as SYGVKD. This CDR3 has 13 residues. The V segment lost 6 bases and the J segment 0 bases; nucleotides outside the gene matches: 2. This clone showed up just once. PCR primers comprised 60 Vbeta and 13 Jbeta primers. Using immunoSEQ multiplex PCR, the repertoire was profiled, and TCRdb retains in-frame clones only, with some absent. Altogether 150,000 or so clones are present, about three quarters being singletons, with the ten largest covering over 0.6%.

The specimen sequenced was PBMCs. This rearrangement joins TRBV10-3 to TRBJ2-7; TRBD1 matches at 7 bases. The source of this sequence is a male donor in good health and CMV-seronegative. CDR3 region: CAIRDRSSYEQYF. The DNA for the CDR3 is TGTGCCATCAGGGACAGGAGCTCCTACGAGCAGTACTTC.